A single sample is the source of the 12 T cell receptor beta chains below, sequenced in a study of identical twins (TCRdb year 2016). Library creation used 5' RACE. TCRdb shows the sequencer as Illumina HiSeq 2000. TCRdb redid the processing of the public reads, applying fastp at Q25 and MiXCR, and retained in-frame beta chains. Rows with a matching CDR3 protein are joined into one entry that keeps the most common DNA and genes. Present in this sample are about 790,000 distinct CDR3 sequences, about 20% of which were seen just once. Of the sample, about an eighth is held by the ten largest clones. The same data also contributed to another study, on T cells expressing NK-cell markers.

Sequencing was performed on PBMCs. These TCRs come from a young woman in good health.

This clonotype was counted between two and nine times. The V and J genes are TRBV27 and TRBJ2-1, with 8 bases lining up with TRBD2. This CDR3 has 15 amino acids. The V and J ends lost 2 bases and 4 bases, in that order; junction bases with no gene match: 4. Germline CDR1 and CDR2: MNHEY and SMNVEV (reference sequence). Written as DNA, the CDR3 is TGTGCCAGCAGTTTAACCAGCGGGAGATACAATGAGCAGTTCTTC. It yields the protein CASSLTSGRYNEQFF.

This chain joins TRBV12-3 or TRBV12-4 and TRBJ2-3; D possibly corresponds to TRBD1 (8 bases). V gave up 3 bases and J gave up 4 bases, with 17 bases separating them. This CDR3 region has 16 residues. In DNA form, the CDR3 reads TGTGCCAGCAGTTTTAGGATAACAGGGGGGGCAGATACGCAGTATTTT. Translating it yields CASSFRITGGADTQYF.

This clonotype was seen more than once but under ten times. V gene TRBV2 combines with J gene TRBJ2-7; TRBD1 might be the D (6 bases). The germline CDR1 and CDR2 sequences are SNHLY and FYNNEI. The germline V and J ends were trimmed by 4 bases and 2 bases, with 12 bases remaining between them. The CDR3 contains 14 residues. In nucleotides, the CDR3 is TGTGCCAGCAGTGGGACAGAGAAGACCTACGAGCAGTACTTC. Its translation: CASSGTEKTYEQYF.

This clonotype has a handful of counts. The CDR3 sequence is CASSLEGRDWDEQYF. The CDR3 nucleotides are TGCGCCAGCAGCTTGGAGGGGCGGGACTGGGACGAGCAGTACTTC. This rearrangement joins TRBV5-1 to TRBJ2-7; weak D call: TRBD2 (6 bases). Germline CDR1 reads SGHRS; CDR2 reads YFSETQ. Trimming cost V 0 bases and J 5 bases, with 15 bases left between them. This CDR3 spans 15 amino acids.

This clonotype came up many times. V usage is TRBV10-3 and J usage is TRBJ2-1, with D maybe TRBD2 (6 bases). Trimming removed 11 bases at V and 1 base at J, with 15 bases between. CDR1 and CDR2 (germline): ENHRY, SYGVKD. The CDR3 is 14 amino acids. The CDR3 is CASTRAGSYNEQFF. CDR3 coding DNA: TGTGCCTCGACGCGGGCGGGGTCCTACAATGAGCAGTTCTTC.

This clonotype was seen ten or more times. The gene calls are TRBV5-1 and TRBJ2-6; D remains ambiguous. Trimming removed 4 bases from V and 1 base from J, with 9 bases in between. The CDR3 covers 15 residues. The germline CDR1 and CDR2 sequences are SGHRS and YFSETQ. The CDR3 nucleotides are TGCGCCAGCAGCGAGTTCGTATCTGGGGCCAACGTCCTGACTTTC. Its translation is CASSEFVSGANVLTF.

The CDR3 region is CSVEPFRNEQFF. The CDR3 nucleotides are TGCAGCGTGGAGCCTTTCCGGAATGAGCAGTTCTTC. This chain uses TRBV29-1 with TRBJ2-1; D uncertain. The CDR3 totals 12 residues. In germline, CDR1 is SQVTM, CDR2 ANQGSEA. V lost 6 bases to trimming and J lost 7 bases, with 13 bases between them.

The genes are TRBV20-1 and TRBJ2-6; D tentatively reads TRBD1 or TRBD2 (5 bases each). The germline V gene encodes CDR1 DFQATT and CDR2 SNEGSKA (reference sequence). The CDR3 loop spans 13 amino acids. CDR3 region: CSGTRSGANVLTF. The DNA for the CDR3 is TGCAGCGGGACGCGCTCTGGGGCCAACGTCCTGACTTTC.

This clonotype turned up a few times. The V gene is TRBV6-6, the J gene TRBJ2-3; tentatively, D is TRBD1 (6 bases). There are 12 residues in the CDR3. Germline CDR1 is MNHNY and CDR2 is SVGAGI (reference sequence). The ends were cut back, 6 bases at V and 7 bases at J, with 11 bases in the middle. The CDR3 loop reads CASRDRYNTQYF. In DNA, the CDR3 is TGTGCCAGCAGGGACAGATACAATACGCAGTATTTT.

This clonotype has more than one count but fewer than ten. V usage is TRBV20-1 and J usage is TRBJ1-1; the D is unclear. The V gene's germline CDR1 is DFQATT and CDR2 SNEGSKA (reference sequence). CDR3 length: 14 residues. The V end was cut by 2 bases, the J end by 0 bases, with 10 bases between. Here the CDR3 reads CSARPIGMNTEAFF. The CDR3 region has the DNA TGCAGTGCTAGACCCATTGGGATGAACACTGAAGCTTTCTTT.

This clonotype was seen a handful of times. The V call is TRBV20-1, the J call TRBJ2-3, with TRBD2 identical over 9 bases. The trim removed 4 bases at V and 6 bases at J, leaving 11 bases unmatched. Germline lookup yields CDR1 DFQATT and CDR2 SNEGSKA (reference sequence). The CDR3 length is 15 residues. The CDR3 spells CSANTHSGRRDTQYF. The CDR3 region has the DNA TGCAGTGCTAACACCCATAGCGGGAGAAGGGATACGCAGTATTTT.

The CDR3, as DNA: TGTGCCAGCAGCCAAGCGGGATCCTACAATGAGCAGTTCTTC. It translates to CASSQAGSYNEQFF. The J gene is TRBJ2-1, the V gene TRBV3-1; TRBD2 is a possible D gene (5 bases). The CDR3 runs to 14 residues. Trimming pared 1 base from V and 1 base from J, leaving 5 bases between. Germline V gene data show CDR1 as LGHDT and CDR2 as YNNKEL (reference sequence).